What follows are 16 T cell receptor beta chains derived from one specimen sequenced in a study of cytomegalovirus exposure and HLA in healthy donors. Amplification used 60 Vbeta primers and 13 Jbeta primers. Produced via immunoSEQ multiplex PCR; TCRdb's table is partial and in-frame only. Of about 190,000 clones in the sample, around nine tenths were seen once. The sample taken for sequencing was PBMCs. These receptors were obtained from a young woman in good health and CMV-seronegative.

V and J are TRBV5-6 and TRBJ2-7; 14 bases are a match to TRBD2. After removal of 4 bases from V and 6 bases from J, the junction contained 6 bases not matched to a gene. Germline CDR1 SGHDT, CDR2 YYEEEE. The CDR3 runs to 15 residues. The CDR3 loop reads CASSRGLAGVGEQYF. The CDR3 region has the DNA TGTGCCAGCAGCAGGGGACTAGCGGGAGTCGGCGAGCAGTACTTC.

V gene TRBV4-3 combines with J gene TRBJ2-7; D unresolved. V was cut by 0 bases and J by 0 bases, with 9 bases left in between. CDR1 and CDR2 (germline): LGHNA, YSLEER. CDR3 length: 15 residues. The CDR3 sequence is CASSQERISSYEQYF. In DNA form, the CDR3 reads TGCGCCAGCAGCCAAGAGAGAATTAGCTCCTACGAGCAGTACTTC.

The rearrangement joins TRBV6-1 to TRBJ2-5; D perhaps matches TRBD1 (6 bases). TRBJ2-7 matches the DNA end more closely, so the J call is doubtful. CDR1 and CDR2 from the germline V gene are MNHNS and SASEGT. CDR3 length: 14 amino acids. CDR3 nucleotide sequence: TGTGCCAGCAGTGTTTTTGAGGGGGCCTACGAGCAGTACTTC. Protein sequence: CASSVFEGAYEQYF.

CDR3 amino acids: CASLLSGANYGYTF. The CDR3 DNA follows: TGTGCCAGCCTCTTAAGTGGAGCTAACTATGGCTACACCTTC. The chain uses TRBV28 and TRBJ1-2; no definite D call. This CDR3 has 14 amino acids. Germline loops: CDR1 MDHEN, CDR2 SYDVKM. Trimming removed 8 bases at V and 0 bases at J, with 13 bases between.

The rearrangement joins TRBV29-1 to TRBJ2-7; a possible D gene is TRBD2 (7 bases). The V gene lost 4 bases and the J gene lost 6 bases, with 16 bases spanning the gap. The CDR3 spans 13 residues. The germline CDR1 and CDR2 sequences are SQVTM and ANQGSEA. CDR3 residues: CSVGSPGGGEQYF. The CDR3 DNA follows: TGCAGCGTTGGAAGCCCGGGGGGCGGCGAGCAGTACTTC.

Here the CDR3 DNA reads TGTGCCAGCAGCCAAGTTCAGGGCTACAATGAGCAGTTCTTC. Translation gives CASSQVQGYNEQFF. This rearrangement joins TRBV7-9 to TRBJ2-1, with D maybe TRBD1 (5 bases). The V gene lost 5 bases and the J gene lost 3 bases, with 11 bases spanning the gap. This CDR3 is 14 amino acids long. Germline V gives CDR1 SEHNR, CDR2 FQNEAQ (reference sequence).

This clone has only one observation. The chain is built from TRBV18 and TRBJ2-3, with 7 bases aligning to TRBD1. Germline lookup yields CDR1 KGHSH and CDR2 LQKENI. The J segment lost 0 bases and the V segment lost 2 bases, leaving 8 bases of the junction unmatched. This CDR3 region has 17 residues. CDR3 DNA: TGTGCCAGCTCACCAGTGGCAGGGGGAACTAGCACAGATACGCAGTATTTT. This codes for CASSPVAGGTSTDTQYF.

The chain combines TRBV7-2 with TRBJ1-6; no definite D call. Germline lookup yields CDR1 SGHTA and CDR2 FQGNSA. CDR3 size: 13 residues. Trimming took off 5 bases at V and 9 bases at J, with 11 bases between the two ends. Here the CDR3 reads CASSPNSGSPLHF. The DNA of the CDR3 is TGTGCCAGCAGCCCGAACTCGGGTTCACCCCTCCACTTT.

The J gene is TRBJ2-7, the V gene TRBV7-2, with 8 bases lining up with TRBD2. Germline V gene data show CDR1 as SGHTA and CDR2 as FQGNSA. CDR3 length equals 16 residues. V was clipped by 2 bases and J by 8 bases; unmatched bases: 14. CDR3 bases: TGTGCCAGCAGCTTATTCCCCCCGGGGGGGCTTGGGAAGCAGTACTTC. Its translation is CASSLFPPGGLGKQYF.

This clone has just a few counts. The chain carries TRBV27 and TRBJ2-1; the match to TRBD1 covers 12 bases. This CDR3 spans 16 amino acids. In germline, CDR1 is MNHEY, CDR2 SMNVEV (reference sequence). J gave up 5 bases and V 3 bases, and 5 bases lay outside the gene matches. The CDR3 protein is CASSFGTGGFDNEQFF. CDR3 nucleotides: TGTGCCAGCAGTTTCGGGACAGGGGGCTTTGACAATGAGCAGTTCTTC.

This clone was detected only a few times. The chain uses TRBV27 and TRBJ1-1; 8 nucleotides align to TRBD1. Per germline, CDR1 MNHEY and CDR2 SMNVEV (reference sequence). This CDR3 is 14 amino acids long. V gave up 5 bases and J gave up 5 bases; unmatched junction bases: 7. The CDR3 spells CASSVTGGTTEAFF. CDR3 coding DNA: TGTGCCAGCAGTGTTACAGGGGGTACAACTGAAGCTTTCTTT.

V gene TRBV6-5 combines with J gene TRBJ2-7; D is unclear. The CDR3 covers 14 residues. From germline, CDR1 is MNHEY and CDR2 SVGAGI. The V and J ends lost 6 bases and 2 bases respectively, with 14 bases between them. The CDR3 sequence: CASSPVPSPYEQYF. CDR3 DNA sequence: TGTGCCAGCAGCCCGGTCCCGTCCCCCTACGAGCAGTACTTC.

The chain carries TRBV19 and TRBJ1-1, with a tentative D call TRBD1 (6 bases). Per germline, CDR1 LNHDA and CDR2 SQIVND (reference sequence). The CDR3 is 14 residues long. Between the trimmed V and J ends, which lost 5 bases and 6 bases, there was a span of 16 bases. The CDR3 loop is CASSPTGRAAEAFF. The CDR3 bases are TGTGCCAGTAGTCCGACAGGAAGGGCGGCTGAAGCTTTCTTT.

CDR3 amino acids: CASTQGQQTNYGYTF. CDR3 nucleotide sequence: TGTGCCAGCACCCAAGGACAGCAAACTAACTATGGCTACACCTTC. J is TRBJ1-2 and V is TRBV5-4; D may be TRBD1 (6 bases). The CDR3 spans 15 residues. Germline loops: CDR1 SGHNT, CDR2 YYREEE (reference sequence). Trimming shortened V by 6 bases and J by 0 bases, and 15 bases separated the two germline ends.

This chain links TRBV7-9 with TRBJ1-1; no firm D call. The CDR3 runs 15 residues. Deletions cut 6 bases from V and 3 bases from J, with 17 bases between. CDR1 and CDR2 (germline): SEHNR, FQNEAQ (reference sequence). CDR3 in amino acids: CASRSLRVVDTEAFF. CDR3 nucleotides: TGTGCCAGCAGATCCTTGAGGGTGGTCGACACTGAAGCTTTCTTT.

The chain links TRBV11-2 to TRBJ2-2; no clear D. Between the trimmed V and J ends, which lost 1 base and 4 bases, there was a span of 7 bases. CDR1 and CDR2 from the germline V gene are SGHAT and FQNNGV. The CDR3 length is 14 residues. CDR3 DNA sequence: TGTGCCAGCAGCTTAGTATTTAGCACCGGGGAGCTGTTTTTT. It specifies CASSLVFSTGELFF.